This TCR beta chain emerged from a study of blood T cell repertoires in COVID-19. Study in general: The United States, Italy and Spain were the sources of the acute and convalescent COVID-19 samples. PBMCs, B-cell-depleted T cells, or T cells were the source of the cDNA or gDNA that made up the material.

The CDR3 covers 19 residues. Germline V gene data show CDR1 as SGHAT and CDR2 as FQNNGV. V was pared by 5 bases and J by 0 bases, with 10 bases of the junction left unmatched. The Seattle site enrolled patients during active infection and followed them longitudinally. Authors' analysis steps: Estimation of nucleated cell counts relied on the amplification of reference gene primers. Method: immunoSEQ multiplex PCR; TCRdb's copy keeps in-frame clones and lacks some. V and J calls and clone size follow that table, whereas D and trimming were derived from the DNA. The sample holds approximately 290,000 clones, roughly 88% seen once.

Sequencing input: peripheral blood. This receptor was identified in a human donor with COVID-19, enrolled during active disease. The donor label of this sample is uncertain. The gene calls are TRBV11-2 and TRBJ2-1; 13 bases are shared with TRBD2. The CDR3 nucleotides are TGTGCCAGCAGCCCTAAGGGACTAGCGGGACCAAGCTCCTACAATGAGCAGTTCTTC. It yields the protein CASSPKGLAGPSSYNEQFF. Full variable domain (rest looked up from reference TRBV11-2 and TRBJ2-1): EAGVAQSPRYKIIEKRQSVAFWCNPISGHATLYWYQQILGQGPKLLIQFQNNGVVDDSQLPKDRFSAERLKGVDSTLKIQPAKLEDSAVYLCASSPKGLAGPSSYNEQFFGPGTRLTVL.